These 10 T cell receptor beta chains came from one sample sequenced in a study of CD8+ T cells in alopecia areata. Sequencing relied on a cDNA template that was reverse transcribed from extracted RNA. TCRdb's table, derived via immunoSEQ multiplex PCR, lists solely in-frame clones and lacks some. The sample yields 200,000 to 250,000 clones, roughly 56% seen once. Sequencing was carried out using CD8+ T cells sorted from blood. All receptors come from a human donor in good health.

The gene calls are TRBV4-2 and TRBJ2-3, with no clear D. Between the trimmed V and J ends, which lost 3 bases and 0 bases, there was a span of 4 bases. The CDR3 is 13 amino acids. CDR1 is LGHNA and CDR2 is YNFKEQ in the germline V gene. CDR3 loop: CASSHRSTDTQYF. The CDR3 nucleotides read TGTGCCAGCAGCCACCGTAGCACAGATACGCAGTATTTT.

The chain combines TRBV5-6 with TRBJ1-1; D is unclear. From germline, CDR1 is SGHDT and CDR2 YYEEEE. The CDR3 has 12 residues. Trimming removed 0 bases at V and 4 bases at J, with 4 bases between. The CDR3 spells CASSLATTEAFF. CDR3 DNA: TGTGCCAGCAGCTTGGCCACCACTGAAGCTTTCTTT. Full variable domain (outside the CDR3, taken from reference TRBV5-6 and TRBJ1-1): DAGVTQSPTHLIKTRGQQVTLRCSPKSGHDTVSWYQQALGQGPQFIFQYYEEEERQRGNFPDRFSGHQFPNYSSELNVNALLLGDSALYLCASSLATTEAFFGQGTRLTVV.

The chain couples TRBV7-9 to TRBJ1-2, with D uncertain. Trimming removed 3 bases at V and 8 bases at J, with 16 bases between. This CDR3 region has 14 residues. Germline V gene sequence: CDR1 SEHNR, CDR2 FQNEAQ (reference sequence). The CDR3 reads CASSFVGTSEGYTF. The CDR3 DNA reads TGTGCCAGCAGCTTCGTCGGCACTTCTGAGGGCTACACCTTC.

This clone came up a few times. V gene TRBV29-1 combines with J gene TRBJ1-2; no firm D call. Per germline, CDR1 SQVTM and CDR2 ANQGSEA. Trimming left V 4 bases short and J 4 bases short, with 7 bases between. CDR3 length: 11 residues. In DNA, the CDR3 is TGCAGCGTTGGTGGTTCCTATGGCTACACCTTC. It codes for CSVGGSYGYTF.

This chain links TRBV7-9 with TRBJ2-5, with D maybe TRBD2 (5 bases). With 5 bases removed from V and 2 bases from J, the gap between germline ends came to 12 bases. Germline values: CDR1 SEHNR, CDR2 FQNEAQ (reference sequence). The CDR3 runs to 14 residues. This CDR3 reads CASSPTRQQETQYF. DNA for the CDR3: TGTGCCAGCAGCCCTACTAGGCAGCAAGAGACCCAGTACTTC.

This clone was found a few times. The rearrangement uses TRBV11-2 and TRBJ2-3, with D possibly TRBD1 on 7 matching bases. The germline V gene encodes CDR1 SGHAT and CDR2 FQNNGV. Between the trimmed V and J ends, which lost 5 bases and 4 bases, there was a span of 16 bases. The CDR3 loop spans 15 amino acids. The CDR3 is CASSPGDRAADTQYF. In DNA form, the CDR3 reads TGTGCCAGCAGCCCGGGAGACAGGGCTGCAGATACGCAGTATTTT.

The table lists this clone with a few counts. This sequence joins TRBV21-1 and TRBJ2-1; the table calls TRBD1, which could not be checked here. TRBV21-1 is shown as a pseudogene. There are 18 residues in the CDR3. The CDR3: CASSKARAGQGYNNEQFF. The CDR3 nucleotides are TGTGCCAGCAGCAAAGCTCGCGCGGGACAGGGATATAACAATGAGCAGTTCTTC.

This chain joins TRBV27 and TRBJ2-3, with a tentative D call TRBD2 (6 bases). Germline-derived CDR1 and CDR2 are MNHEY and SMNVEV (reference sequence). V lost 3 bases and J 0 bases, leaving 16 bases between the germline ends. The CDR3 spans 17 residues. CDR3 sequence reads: CASSLRDRLPSTDTQYF. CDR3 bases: TGTGCCAGCAGTTTGCGGGACCGGCTTCCTAGCACAGATACGCAGTATTTT.

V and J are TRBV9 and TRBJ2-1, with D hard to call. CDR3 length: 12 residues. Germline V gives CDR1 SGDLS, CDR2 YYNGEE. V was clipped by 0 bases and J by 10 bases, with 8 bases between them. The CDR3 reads CASSVATGEQFF. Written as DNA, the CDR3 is TGTGCCAGCAGCGTAGCAACCGGGGAGCAGTTCTTC.

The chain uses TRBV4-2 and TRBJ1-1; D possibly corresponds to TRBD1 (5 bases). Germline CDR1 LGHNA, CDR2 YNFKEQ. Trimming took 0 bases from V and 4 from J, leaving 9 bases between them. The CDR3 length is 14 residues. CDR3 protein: CASSQEEGLTEAFF. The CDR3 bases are TGTGCCAGCAGCCAAGAGGAGGGGCTCACTGAAGCTTTCTTT.